Detailed here is one T cell receptor (beta chain). This clone's antigen is unknown. Per-nucleotide qualities are absent, and no much larger clonotype sits a single base away. Relative to germline, V is missing 3 bases and J is missing 9 bases, with 8 bases of the junction outside any gene match. Including the terminal cysteine and phenylalanine, the CDR3 comprises 13 residues. Only CDR3 DNA remains: 39 bases, in frame from the first base. As encoded in the germline V gene (reference sequence), CDR1 is GTSNPN while CDR2 is SVGIG. The data were taken from a study of cytomegalovirus exposure and HLA in healthy donors (dated by TCRdb to the late 2010s). Context from the whole study: An earlier analysis of roughly 630 of the donors reported more than 250 Gb of sequence data and about 100 million unique TCR beta sequences from 190 million or so T cells. An early release covering about 600 HLA-typed donors comprised 250 to 350 gigabases of sequencing data and approximately 85 million unique TCR sequences. Of the 398 genotyped donors, approximately 80% fell in the genetic ancestry cluster associated with self-reported Caucasian donors. The study was designed to test whether signatures of past pathogen exposure could be identified by cataloging public T cell receptors. The study used immunosequencing to profile the T cell repertoires of under 700 subjects and linked those repertoires to cytomegalovirus serostatus. Besides the first cohort of 500 to 700 subjects, a separate validation cohort made up of 95 to 150 different subjects was used. The study combined high-throughput TCR immunosequencing, statistical association of individual TCRs with disease status, and machine learning to predict cytomegalovirus infection status. A later analysis re-examined previously published TCR beta repertoires from 600 to 700 donors and added high-resolution HLA genotyping to investigate patterns of TCR occurrence. Rather than using new phenotypic data, the later analysis identified candidate immune exposures from TCR beta sequences and from how often those sequences occurred across donors. An earlier analysis of 500 to 750 of the donors applied high-throughput TCR beta sequencing to assess whether each TCR beta V gene segment acted as functional or pseudogenic. Donor age, sex, ethnicity and CMV serostatus were compiled alongside the repertoire data. In a later genetic analysis, genome-wide SNP genotypes for about three fifths of the roughly 670 donors were used, and that subset was treated as a discovery cohort. All discovery cohort repertoires had been generated using a single sequencing platform. HLA typing covered class I and class II loci at four-digit resolution. Typing coverage differed by locus: A, B, C, DRB1 and DQB1 were typed in roughly 620-630 donors, DQA1 in approximately 520, DPA1 in around 610, and DPB1 in just under 490. Roughly five DR-DQ haplotypes were treated as single units for association and clustering because of strong linkage in the cohort. Among roughly 400 genotyped donors of the cohort, an average of roughly 230,000 unique TCR beta nucleotide sequences was sequenced per donor, of which roughly 18% were non-productive. What the work shows at the level of the full study, not this receptor alone: While some public TCRs were present in many individuals, most TCR sequences turned up only very rarely across donors. The classifier was reported to diagnose cytomegalovirus status with high specificity and sensitivity in both the original and validation cohorts. When HLA alleles, especially DR and DQ, strongly co-occurred, attributing TCR associations to individual alleles was difficult. A further reported finding was that TCR beta sequences accurately predicted the HLA-A and HLA-B alleles for most subjects in the first cohort. According to a later genetic analysis, donors in an Asian-associated ancestry cluster had fewer N-insertions in productive TCRs than the roughly 700-donor mean. Because counts were too low, around 17 rarely observed V segments, including chromosome 9 orphons, were left out of the earlier analysis of approximately 580 of the donors. In an earlier analysis of under 600 of the donors, most TCR beta V segments were observed in productive rearrangements about 87% or about 30% of the time, broadly matching IMGT annotations. A few of the identified cytomegalovirus-associated TCR beta chains were confirmed in vitro to be specific for cytomegalovirus antigens. A group of highly shared sequence variants was considered likely to be a technical artifact of the sequencing pipeline. This cohort had only TCR beta chains sequenced, and the lack of alpha or paired-chain data limited which features could be detected. Some IMGT-functional V segments, including TRBV6-2 and TRBV6-3, could not be distinguished by the 87-base-pair reads and were therefore excluded. Roughly uniform sequencing depth across donors was assumed in presence/absence analyses, although this assumption may not hold. The study listed 150 to 200 TCR beta chains as associated with cytomegalovirus. According to a later analysis, parvovirus B19, influenza, CMV and Epstein-Barr virus appeared linked to several top co-occurrence clusters. A later analysis found that most CMV-associated TCR beta chains appeared HLA-restricted, with HLA associations seemingly driven largely by CMV exposure. In a later analysis, the rate of TCR association differed among HLA loci, with DRB1 alleles having the most associated TCRs and HLA-C alleles having the fewest. For the cohort, immune exposure information was limited to CMV serostatus. At a false discovery rate of 0.05, a later analysis linked 15,000 to 20,000 TCR beta sequences to specific HLA alleles. The authors suggested that the approach could potentially be extended to other disease states and immunological phenotypes. Compared with equally common non-associated chains, HLA-associated TCR beta chains in a later analysis were more clonally expanded and had lower generation probabilities. Correlated functional status among segregating V segments might reflect linkage disequilibrium, but an unknown experimental factor could not be ruled out. An association between a missense DCLRE1C variant and V-gene and J-gene trimming of TCR beta chains was found in a later genetic analysis and replicated in an independent cohort. Because HLA typing was unavailable for some donors at each locus, only the typed subset was used in association tests.

The cohort comprised around 690 healthy bone marrow donors. At the time of sampling, every cohort member was nominally healthy, though immune exposures that went unrecorded were likely present. The donor tested CMV seronegative, placing the donor among the 352 seronegative members of the cohort. A peripheral blood sample was provided by each donor, and peripheral blood mononuclear cells were used for TCR beta sequencing. The Qiagen DNeasy Blood Extraction Kit was used to extract genomic DNA from the blood cell samples. The library relied on the immunoSEQ multiplex PCR assay. A mixture of 60 forward primers for TCR Vbeta segments and 13 reverse primers for TCR Jbeta segments was used in the multiplex PCR. A multiplex PCR assay on genomic DNA amplified the CDR3 region of rearranged TCR beta genes. The amplified TCR beta libraries were sequenced on the Illumina HiSeq System as 87-base-pair reads. As for how the authors treated the data: A later analysis tallied tens of millions of unique TCR beta chains across the 666 repertoires, and approximately 12 million of those chains were shared by two or more donors. A nearest-neighbor algorithm error-corrected the raw reads and collapsed the reads into unique sequences, merging closely related sequences to remove PCR and sequencing errors. To assign V, D and J gene segments, CDR3 sequences were aligned to IMGT reference sequences. For a sequence to be retained, at least a six-nucleotide match to both a V gene segment and a J gene segment was required. Rearrangements were called productive when the CDR3 lacked stop codons and stayed in frame with V and J; all others were non-productive. Following IMGT convention, CDR3 was defined as the stretch from the second conserved V-encoded cysteine up to the conserved J-encoded phenylalanine. The earlier analysis of 500 to 650 of the donors excluded any sequence lacking an unambiguous match to a single V gene segment. In an earlier analysis of approximately 560 of the donors, a V segment was called functional when productive rearrangements were above 56.7%, and segregating when the standard deviation between donors exceeded 5%. A statistical classification framework was built for diagnosing cytomegalovirus status from the catalog of TCR beta chain sequences. In a later analysis, V and J genes were assigned by comparing TCR nucleotide sequences against IMGT/GENE-DB human TR gene sequences. A later analysis assigned CDR3 sequences and most-parsimonious VDJ recombination scenarios with the TCRdist pipeline. A later analysis defined each TCR beta chain by its CDR3 amino acid sequence plus V-gene family, and excluded reads lacking a unique V-gene family. To address suspected cross-contamination and a sequencing artifact, a later analysis removed 550 to 750 highly shared, low-generation-probability nucleotide sequences. In a later analysis, a clonal expansion index was calculated for each public chain from normalized within-repertoire ranks of inferred template counts. In a later analysis, generation probabilities were computed with a VDJ recombination model fitted to out-of-frame rearrangements, and the resulting probabilities were checked against IGoR. Hypergeometric tests were used in a later analysis to score TCR-TCR, TCR-HLA and TCR-CMV co-occurrence, with a repertoire-size bias correction applied to the TCR pairs. To estimate false discovery rates, a later analysis permuted the HLA or CMV assignments 20 times. In a later analysis, co-occurring TCRs were grouped using DBSCAN, and TCRdist sequence similarity was added for clustering within HLA-allele-positive subsets. For co-occurrence clustering, repertoires with fewer than 30,000 or more than 120,000 public chains were excluded, along with 5 or 6 repertoires with anomalous nucleotide sharing. In its TCRdb copy, this immuneACCESS table keeps in-frame sequences only and misses some clones. Where compared with another copy, unresolved V genes explain less than half of these, and the others have no known cause. The V and J calls and clone size come from that table; D and trimming were worked out from the DNA. The sample profile shows under 200,000 clones; under 80% of them were found once. 2.5% to 3% of the sample lies in the top ten.

Sequenced: PBMCs. This TCR derives from a man aged 35-49 years in good health and CMV-seronegative. The sequence joins TRBV30 to TRBJ2-1, with 7 junctional bases fitting TRBD2. The CDR3 protein sequence reads: CAWSGLEQGEQFF. The DNA sequence is given as TGTGCCTGGAGCGGACTAGAGCAGGGTGAGCAGTTCTTC.